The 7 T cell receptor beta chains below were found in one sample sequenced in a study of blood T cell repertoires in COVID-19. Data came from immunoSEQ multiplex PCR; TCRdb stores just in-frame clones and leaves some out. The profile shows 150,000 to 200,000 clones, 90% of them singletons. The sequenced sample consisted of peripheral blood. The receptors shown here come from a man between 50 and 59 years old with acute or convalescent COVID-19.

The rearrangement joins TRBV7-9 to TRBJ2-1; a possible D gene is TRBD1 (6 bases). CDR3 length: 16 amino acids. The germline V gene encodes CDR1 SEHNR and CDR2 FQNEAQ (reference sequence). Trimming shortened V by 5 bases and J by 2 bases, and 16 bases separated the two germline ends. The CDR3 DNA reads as TGTGCCAGCAGCCCCGCAAAGGGGGTTACCTACAATGAGCAGTTCTTC. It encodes CASSPAKGVTYNEQFF.

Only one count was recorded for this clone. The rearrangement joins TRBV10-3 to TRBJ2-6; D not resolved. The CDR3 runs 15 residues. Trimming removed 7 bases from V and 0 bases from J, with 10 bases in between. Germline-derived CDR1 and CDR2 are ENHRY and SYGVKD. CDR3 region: CAITKSPSGANVLTF. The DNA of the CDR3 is TGTGCCATCACGAAGAGTCCCTCTGGGGCCAACGTCCTGACTTTC.

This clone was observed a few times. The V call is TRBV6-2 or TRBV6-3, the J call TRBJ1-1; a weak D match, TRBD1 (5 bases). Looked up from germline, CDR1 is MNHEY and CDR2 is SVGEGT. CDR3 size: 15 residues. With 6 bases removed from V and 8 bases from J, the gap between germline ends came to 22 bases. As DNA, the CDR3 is TGTGCCAGCAGCCCGCCGGGTGGGGGAGGCCTCGAAGCTTTCTTT. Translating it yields CASSPPGGGGLEAFF.

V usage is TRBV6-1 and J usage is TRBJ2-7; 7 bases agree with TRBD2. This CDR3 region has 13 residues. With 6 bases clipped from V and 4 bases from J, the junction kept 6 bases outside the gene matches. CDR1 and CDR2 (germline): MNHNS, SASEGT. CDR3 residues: CASRKTSWYEQYV. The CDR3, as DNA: TGTGCCAGCAGAAAGACTAGCTGGTACGAGCAGTACGTC.

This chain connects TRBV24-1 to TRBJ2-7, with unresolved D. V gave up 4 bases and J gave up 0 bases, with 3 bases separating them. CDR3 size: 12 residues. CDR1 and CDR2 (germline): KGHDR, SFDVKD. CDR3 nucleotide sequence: TGTGCCACCAGTGACAGCTCCTACGAGCAGTACTTC. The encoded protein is CATSDSSYEQYF.

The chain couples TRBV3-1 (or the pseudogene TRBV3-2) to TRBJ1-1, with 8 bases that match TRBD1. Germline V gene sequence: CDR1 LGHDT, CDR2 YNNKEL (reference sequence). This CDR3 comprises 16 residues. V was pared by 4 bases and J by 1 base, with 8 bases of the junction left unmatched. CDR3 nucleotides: TGTGCCAGCAGCCCCGACAGGGGATGGCCGAACACTGAAGCTTTCTTT. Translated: CASSPDRGWPNTEAFF.

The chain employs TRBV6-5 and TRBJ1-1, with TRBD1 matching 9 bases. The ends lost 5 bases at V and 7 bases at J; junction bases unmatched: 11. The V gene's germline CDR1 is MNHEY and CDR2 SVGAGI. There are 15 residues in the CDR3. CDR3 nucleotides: TGTGCCAGCAGTCCCCACAGCGGGACAGGGATTGAAGCTTTCTTT. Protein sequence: CASSPHSGTGIEAFF.